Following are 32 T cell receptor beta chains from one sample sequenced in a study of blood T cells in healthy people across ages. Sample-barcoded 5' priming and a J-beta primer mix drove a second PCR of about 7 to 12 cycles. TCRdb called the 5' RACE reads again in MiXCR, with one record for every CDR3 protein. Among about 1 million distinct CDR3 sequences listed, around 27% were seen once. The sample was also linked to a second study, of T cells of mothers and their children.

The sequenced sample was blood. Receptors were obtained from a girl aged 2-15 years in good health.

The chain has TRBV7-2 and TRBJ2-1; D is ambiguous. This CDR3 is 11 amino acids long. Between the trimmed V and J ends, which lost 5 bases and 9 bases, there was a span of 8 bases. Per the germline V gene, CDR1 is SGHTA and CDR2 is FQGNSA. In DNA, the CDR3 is TGTGCCAGCAGCCGACTGGGTGAGCAGTTCTTC. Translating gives CASSRLGEQFF.

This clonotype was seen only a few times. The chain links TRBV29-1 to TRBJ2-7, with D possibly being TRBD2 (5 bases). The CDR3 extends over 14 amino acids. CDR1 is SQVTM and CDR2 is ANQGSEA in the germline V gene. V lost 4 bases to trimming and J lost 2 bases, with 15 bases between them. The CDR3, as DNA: TGCAGCGTTGTAGGCGGGCCTCGGACCTACGAGCAGTACTTC. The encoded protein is CSVVGGPRTYEQYF.

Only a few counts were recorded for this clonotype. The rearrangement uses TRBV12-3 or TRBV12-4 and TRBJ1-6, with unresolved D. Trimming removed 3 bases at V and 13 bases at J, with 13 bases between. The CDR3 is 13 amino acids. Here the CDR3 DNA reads TGTGCCAGCAGTTTGGCAACCGCGCTTCCCCTCCACTTT. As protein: CASSLATALPLHF.

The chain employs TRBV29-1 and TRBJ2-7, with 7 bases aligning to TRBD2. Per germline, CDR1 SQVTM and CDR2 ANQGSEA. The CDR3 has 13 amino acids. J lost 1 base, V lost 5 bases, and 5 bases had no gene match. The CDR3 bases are TGCAGCGTTCGGGGCGGGAGTTCCTACGAGCAGTACTTC. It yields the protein CSVRGGSSYEQYF.

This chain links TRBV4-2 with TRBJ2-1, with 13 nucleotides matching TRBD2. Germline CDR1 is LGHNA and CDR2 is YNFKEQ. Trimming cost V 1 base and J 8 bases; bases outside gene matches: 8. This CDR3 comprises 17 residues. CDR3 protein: CASSQGTSGSGGDEQFF. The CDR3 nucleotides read TGTGCCAGCAGCCAAGGGACTAGCGGGAGTGGCGGGGATGAGCAGTTCTTC.

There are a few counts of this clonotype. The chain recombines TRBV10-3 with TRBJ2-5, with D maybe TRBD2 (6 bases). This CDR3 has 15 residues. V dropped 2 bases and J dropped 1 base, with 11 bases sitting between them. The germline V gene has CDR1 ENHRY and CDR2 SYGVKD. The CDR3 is CAISEAGPSQETQYF. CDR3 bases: TGTGCCATCAGTGAGGCGGGACCGTCCCAAGAGACCCAGTACTTC.

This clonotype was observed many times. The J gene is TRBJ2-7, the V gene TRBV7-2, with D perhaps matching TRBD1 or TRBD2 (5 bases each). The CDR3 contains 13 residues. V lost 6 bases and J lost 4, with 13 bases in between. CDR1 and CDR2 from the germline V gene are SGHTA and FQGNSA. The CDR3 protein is CASSPGPLYEQYF. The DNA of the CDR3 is TGTGCCAGCAGTCCGGGGCCGCTTTACGAGCAGTACTTC.

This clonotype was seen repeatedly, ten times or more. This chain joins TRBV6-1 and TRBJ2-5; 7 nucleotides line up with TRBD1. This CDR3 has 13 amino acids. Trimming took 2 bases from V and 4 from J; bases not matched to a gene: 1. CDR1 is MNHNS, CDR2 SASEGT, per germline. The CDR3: CASSEYRGETQYF. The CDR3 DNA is TGTGCCAGCAGTGAATACAGGGGAGAGACCCAGTACTTC.

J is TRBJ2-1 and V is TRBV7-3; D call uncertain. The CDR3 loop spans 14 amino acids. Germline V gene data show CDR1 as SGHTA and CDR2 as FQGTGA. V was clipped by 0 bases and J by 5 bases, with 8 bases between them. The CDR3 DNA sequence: TGTGCCAGCAGCTTAACCGTCGCCCACAATGAGCAGTTCTTC. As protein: CASSLTVAHNEQFF.

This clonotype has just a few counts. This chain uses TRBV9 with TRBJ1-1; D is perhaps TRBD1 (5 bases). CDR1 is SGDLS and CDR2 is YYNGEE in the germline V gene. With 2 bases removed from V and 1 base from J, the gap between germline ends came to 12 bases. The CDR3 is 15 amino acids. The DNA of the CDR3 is TGTGCCAGCAGCGTTGGACGCGGGGCGAACACTGAAGCTTTCTTT. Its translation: CASSVGRGANTEAFF.

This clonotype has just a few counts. The CDR3 bases are TGCAGCGTTGAACCCAAGGGAGCCCACCAAGAGACCCAGTACTTC. Residues: CSVEPKGAHQETQYF. V and J are TRBV29-1 and TRBJ2-5; possible D gene TRBD2, 5 bases. Trimming left V 2 bases short and J 0 bases short, with 13 bases between. Germline-derived CDR1 and CDR2 are SQVTM and ANQGSEA. The CDR3 totals 15 residues.

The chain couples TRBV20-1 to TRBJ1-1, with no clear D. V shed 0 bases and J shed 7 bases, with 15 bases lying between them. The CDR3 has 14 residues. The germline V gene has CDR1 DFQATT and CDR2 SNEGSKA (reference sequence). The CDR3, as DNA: TGCAGTGCTAGAGATTTGCGGAAGATGGATGAAGCTTTCTTT. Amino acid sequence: CSARDLRKMDEAFF.

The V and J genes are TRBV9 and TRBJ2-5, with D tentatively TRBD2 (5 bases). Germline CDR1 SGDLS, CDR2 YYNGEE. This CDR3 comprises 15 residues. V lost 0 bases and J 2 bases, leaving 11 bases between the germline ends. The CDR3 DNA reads TGTGCCAGCAGCGTAGGTCTCCGGGGACAAGAGACCCAGTACTTC. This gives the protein CASSVGLRGQETQYF.

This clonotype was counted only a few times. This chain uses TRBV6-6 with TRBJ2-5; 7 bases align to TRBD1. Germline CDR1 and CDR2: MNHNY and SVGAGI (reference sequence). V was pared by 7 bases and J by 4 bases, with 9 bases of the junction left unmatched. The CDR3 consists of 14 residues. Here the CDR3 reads CASNTDGDRETQYF. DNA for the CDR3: TGTGCCAGCAATACGGACGGGGACAGAGAGACCCAGTACTTC.

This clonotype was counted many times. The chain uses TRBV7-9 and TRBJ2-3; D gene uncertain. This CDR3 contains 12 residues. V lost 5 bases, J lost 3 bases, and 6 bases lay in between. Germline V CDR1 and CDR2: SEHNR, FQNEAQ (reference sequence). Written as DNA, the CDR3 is TGTGCCAGCAGCAAAATAACAGATACGCAGTATTTT. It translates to CASSKITDTQYF. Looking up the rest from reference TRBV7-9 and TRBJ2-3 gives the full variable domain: DTGVSQNPRHKITKRGQNVTFRCDPISEHNRLYWYRQTLGQGPEFLTYFQNEAQLEKSRLLSDRFSAERPKGSFSTLEIQRTEQGDSAMYLCASSKITDTQYFGPGTRLTVL.

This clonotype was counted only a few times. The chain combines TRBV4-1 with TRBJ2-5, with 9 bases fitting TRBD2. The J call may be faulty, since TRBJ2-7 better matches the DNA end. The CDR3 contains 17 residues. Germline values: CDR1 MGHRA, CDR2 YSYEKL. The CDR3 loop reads CASSQDMTSGPTYEQYF. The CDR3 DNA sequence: TGCGCCAGCAGCCAAGATATGACTAGCGGCCCGACCTACGAGCAGTACTTC.

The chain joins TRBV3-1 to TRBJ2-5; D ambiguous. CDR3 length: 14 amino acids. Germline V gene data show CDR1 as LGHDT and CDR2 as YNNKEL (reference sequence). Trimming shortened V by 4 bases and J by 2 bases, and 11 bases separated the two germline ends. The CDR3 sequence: CASSPSIVQETQYF. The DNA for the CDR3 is TGTGCCAGCAGCCCATCTATAGTGCAAGAGACCCAGTACTTC.

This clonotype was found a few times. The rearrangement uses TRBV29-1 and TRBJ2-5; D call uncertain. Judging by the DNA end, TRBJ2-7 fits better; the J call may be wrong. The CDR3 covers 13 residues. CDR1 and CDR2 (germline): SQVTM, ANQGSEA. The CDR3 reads CSVKNRSGYEQYF. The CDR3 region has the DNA TGCAGCGTTAAAAATAGGTCCGGCTACGAGCAGTACTTC.

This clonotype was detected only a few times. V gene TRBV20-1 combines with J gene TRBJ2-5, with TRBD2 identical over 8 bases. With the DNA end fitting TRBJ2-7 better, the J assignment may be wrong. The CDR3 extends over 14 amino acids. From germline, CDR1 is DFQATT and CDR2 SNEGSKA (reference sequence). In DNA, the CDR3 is TGCAGTGCTAGCGCAGCGGGAGTTACCTACGAGCAGTACTTC. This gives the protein CSASAAGVTYEQYF.

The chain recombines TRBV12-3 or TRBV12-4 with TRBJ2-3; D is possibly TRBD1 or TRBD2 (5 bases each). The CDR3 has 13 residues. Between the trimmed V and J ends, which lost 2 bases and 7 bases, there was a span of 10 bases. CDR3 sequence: CASSLPGTYTQYF. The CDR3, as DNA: TGTGCCAGCAGTTTACCCGGGACCTATACGCAGTATTTT.

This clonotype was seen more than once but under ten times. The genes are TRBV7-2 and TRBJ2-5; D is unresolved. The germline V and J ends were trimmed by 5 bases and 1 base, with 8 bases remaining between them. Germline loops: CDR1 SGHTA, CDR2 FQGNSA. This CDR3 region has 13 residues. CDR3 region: CASSPTRQETQYF. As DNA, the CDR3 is TGTGCCAGCAGCCCGACCCGCCAAGAGACCCAGTACTTC.

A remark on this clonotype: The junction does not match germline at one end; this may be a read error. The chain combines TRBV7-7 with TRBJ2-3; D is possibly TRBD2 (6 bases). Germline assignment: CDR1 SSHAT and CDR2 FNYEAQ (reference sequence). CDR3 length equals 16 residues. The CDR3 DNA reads TGTGCTAGCAGCTTAGGGTTTGGGACTAGCACAGATACGCAGTATTTT. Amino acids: CASSLGFGTSTDTQYF.

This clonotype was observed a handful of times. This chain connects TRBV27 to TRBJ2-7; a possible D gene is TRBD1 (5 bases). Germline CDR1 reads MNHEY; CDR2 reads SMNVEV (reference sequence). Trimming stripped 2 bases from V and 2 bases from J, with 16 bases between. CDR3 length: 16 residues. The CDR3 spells CASSLQVGQGTYEQYF. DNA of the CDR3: TGTGCCAGCAGTTTACAGGTCGGCCAGGGTACCTACGAGCAGTACTTC.

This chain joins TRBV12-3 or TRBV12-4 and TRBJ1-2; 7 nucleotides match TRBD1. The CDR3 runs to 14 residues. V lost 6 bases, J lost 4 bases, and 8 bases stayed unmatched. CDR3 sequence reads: CASRTSQGPYGYTF. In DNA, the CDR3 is TGTGCCAGCAGGACGTCACAGGGGCCCTATGGCTACACCTTC.

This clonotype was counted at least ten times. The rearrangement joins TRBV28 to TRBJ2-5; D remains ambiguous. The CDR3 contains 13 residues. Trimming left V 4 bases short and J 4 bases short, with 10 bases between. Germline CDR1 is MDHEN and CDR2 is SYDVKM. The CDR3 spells CASSSPPGETQYF. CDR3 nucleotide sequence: TGTGCCAGCAGTTCCCCTCCGGGAGAGACCCAGTACTTC.

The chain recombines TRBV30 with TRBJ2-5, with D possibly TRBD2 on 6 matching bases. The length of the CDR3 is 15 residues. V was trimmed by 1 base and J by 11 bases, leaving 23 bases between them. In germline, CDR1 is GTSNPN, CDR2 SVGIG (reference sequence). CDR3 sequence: CAWSGDSLNLRRQYF. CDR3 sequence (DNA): TGTGCCTGGAGTGGGGACTCCCTGAATCTACGAAGGCAGTACTTC.

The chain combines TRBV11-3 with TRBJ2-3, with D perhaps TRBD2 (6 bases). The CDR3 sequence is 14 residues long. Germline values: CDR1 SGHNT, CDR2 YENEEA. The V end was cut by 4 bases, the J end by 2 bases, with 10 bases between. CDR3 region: CASSSRLDTDTQYF. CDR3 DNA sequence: TGTGCCAGCAGCTCCCGACTAGACACAGATACGCAGTATTTT. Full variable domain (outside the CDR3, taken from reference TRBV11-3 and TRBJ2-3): EAGVVQSPRYKIIEKKQPVAFWCNPISGHNTLYWYLQNLGQGPELLIRYENEEAVDDSQLPKDRFSAERLKGVDSTLKIQPAELGDSAVYLCASSSRLDTDTQYFGPGTRLTVL.

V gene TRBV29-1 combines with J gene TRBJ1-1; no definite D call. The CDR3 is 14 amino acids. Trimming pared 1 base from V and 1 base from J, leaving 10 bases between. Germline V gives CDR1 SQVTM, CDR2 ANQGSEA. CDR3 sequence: CSVEVRVGNTEAFF. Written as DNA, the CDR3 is TGCAGCGTTGAAGTCCGGGTTGGGAACACTGAAGCTTTCTTT.

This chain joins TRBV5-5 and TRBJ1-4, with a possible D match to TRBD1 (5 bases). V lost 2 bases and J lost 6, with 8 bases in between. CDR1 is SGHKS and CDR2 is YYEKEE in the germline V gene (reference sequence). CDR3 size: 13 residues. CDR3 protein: CASSFRDDEKLFF. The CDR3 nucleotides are TGTGCCAGCAGCTTTAGGGACGATGAAAAACTGTTTTTT.

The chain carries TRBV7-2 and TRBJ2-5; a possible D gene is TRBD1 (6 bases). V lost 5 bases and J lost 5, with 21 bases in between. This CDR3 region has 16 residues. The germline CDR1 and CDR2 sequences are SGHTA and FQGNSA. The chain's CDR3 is CASSLYRTGSWETQYF. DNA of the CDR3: TGTGCCAGCAGCCTTTACCGAACAGGGTCGTGGGAGACCCAGTACTTC. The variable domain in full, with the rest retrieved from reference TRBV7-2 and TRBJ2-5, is GAGVSQSPSNKVTEKGKDVELRCDPISGHTALYWYRQSLGQGLEFLIYFQGNSAPDKSGLPSDRFSAERTGGSVSTLTIQRTQQEDSAVYLCASSLYRTGSWETQYFGPGTRLLVL.

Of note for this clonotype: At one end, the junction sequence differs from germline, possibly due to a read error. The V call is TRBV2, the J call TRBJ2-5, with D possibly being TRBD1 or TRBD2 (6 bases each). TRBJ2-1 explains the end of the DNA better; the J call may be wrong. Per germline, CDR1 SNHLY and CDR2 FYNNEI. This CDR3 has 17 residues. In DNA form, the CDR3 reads TGTGCCGGCAGTGGGGGGCAGCGGGCCGCAGCGGACAATGAGCAGTTCTTC. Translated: CAGSGGQRAAADNEQFF.

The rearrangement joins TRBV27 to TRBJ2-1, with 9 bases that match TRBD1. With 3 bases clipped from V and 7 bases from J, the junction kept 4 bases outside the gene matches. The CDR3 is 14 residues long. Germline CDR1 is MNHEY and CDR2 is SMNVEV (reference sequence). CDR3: CASSFLGTGNEQFF. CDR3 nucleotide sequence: TGTGCCAGCAGTTTTCTCGGGACAGGGAATGAGCAGTTCTTC.